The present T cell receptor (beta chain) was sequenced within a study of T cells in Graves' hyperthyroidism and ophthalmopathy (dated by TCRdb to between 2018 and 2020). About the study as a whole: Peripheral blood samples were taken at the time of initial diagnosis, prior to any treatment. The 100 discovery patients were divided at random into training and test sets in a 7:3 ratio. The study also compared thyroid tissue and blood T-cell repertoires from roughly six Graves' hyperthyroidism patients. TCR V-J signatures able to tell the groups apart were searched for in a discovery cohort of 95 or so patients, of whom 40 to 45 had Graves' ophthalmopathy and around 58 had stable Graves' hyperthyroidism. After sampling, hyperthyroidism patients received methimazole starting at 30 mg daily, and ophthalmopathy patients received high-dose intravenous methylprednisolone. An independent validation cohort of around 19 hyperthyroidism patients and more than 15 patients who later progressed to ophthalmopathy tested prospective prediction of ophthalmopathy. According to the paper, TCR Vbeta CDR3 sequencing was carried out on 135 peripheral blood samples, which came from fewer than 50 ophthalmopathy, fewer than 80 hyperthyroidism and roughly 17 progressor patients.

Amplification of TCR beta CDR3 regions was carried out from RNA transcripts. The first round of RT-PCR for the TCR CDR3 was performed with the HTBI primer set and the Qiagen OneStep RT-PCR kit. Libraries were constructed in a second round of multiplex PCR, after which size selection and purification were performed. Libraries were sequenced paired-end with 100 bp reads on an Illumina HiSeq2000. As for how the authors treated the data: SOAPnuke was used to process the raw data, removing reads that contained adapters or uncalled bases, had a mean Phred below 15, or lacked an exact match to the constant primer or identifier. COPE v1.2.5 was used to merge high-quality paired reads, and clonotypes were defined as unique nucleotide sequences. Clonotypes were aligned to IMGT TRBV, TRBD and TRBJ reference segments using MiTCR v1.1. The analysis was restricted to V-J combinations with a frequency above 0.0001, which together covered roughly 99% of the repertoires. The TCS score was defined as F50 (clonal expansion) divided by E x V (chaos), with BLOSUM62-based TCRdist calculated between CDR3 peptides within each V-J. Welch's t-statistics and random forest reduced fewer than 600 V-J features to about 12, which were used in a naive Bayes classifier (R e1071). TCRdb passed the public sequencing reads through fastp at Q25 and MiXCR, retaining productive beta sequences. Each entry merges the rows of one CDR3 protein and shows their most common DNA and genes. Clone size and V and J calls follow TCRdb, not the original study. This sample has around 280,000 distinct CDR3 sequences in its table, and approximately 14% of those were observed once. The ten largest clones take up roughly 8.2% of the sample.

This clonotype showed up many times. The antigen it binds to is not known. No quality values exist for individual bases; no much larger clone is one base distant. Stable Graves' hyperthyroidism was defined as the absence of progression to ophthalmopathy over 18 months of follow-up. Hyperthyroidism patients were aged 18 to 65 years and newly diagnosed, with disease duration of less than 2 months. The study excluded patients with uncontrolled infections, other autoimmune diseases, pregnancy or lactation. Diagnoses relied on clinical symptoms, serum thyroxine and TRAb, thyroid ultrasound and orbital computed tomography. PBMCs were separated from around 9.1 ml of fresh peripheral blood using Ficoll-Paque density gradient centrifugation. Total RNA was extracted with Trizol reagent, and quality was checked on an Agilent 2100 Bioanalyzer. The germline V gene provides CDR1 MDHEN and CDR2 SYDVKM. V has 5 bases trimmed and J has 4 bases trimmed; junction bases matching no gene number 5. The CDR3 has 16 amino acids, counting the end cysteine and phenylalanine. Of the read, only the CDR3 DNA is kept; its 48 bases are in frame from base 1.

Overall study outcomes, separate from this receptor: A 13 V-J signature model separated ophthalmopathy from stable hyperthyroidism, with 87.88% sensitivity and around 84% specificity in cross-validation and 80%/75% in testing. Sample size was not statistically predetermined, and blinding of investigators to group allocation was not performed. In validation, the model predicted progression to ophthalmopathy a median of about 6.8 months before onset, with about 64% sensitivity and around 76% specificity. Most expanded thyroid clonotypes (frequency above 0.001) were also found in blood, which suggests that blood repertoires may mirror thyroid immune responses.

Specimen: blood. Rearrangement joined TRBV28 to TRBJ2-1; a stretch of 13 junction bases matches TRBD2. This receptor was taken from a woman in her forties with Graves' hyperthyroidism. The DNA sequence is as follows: TGTGCCAGCAGTGTCGAACTAGCGGGAGGGTACAATGAGCAGTTCTTC. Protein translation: CASSVELAGGYNEQFF.